The following is a T cell receptor beta chain sequence with its context. The data derive from a study of OX40 agonist ivuxolimab in advanced cancers. Study-level background: Subjects had a mean age of 60 years, with a range of 23 to 79; more than 75% were male.

Assay used: immunoSEQ multiplex PCR; TCRdb lists only in-frame clones, some missing. The sample comprises tens of thousands of clones, roughly 87% of which are singletons, and 2.5% to 3% rests with the top ten. Germline CDR1 and CDR2: SNHLY and FYNNEI. The CDR3 runs 16 residues. The V gene lost 6 bases and the J gene lost 0 bases, with 14 bases spanning the gap. The clonotype comes from an adult with an advanced solid tumor such as melanoma, head and neck, liver or kidney cancer. V usage is TRBV2 and J usage is TRBJ2-2, with D perhaps matching TRBD2 (5 bases). The specimen was CD4+ or CD8+ T cells sorted from blood, collected in a trial of the OX40 agonist ivuxolimab. CDR3 residues: CASSQDSASNTGELFF. The CDR3 DNA sequence: TGTGCCAGCAGCCAAGATAGCGCCTCGAACACCGGGGAGCTGTTTTTT.